The clone carrying this TCR beta chain occurred a few times. CDR1 and CDR2 from the germline V gene are SEHNR and FQNEAQ (reference sequence). Trimming removed 4 bases at V and 1 base at J, with 14 bases between. The CDR3 loop spans 16 amino acids. Together with a sample-barcoded 5' primer, a J-beta primer mix was included in a second PCR lasting roughly 6 to 12 cycles. TCRdb called the 5' RACE reads again in MiXCR, with one record for every CDR3 protein. The table shows about 640,000 distinct CDR3 sequences, with roughly 53% occurring only once. The sample comes from a study of blood T cells in healthy people across ages.

This TCR came from a man aged 60 to 75 in good health. The chain links TRBV7-9 to TRBJ2-1; weak D call: TRBD1 (6 bases). Sequencing used blood. The CDR3 bases are TGTGCCAGCAGCTCCCAGGGGAAGGGGTCCTACAATGAGCAGTTCTTC. Amino acids: CASSSQGKGSYNEQFF.